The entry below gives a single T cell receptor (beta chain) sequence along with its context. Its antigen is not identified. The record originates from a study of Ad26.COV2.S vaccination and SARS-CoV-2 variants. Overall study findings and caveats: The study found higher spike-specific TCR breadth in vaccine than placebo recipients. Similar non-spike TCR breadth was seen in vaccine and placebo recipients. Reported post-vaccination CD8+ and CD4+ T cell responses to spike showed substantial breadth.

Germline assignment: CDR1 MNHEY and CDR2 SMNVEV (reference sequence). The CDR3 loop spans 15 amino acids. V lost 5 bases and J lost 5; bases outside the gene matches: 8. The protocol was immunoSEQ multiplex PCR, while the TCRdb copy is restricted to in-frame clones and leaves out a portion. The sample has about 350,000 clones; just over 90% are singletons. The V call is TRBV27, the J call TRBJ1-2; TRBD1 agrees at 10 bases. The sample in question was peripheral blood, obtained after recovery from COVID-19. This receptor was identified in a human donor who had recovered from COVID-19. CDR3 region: CASSPGTGVRYGYTF. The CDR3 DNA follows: TGTGCCAGCAGTCCAGGGACAGGGGTAAGGTATGGCTACACCTTC.